This TCR beta chain was identified during a study of blood T cell repertoires in COVID-19. Across the whole study: The study drew acute and convalescent COVID-19 samples from the United States, Italy and Spain.

All enrollees were roughly 18 to 89 years old and from about 24 US areas. Cohorts were determined from participant-reported clinical history. The CDR3 consists of 14 residues. Trimming left V 4 bases short and J 2 bases short, with 15 bases between. Per germline, CDR1 SQVTM and CDR2 ANQGSEA. As originally analysed: Cell counts per sample came from amplifying reference gene primers. Measured with immunoSEQ multiplex PCR; TCRdb has only the in-frame clones, and not every one. V and J calls and clone size are copied from that table; D and trimming were computed from the DNA. This table has more than 300,000 clones, 89% appearing once.

This sequence joins TRBV29-1 and TRBJ2-7, with TRBD2 as a possible D gene (6 bases). This clonotype was obtained from a woman in her 30s who had recovered from COVID-19. Material: PBMCs or T cells enriched from blood (not recorded which). The CDR3 here is CSVVKGDFAYEQYF. CDR3 DNA: TGCAGCGTTGTGAAAGGGGACTTCGCCTACGAGCAGTACTTC.